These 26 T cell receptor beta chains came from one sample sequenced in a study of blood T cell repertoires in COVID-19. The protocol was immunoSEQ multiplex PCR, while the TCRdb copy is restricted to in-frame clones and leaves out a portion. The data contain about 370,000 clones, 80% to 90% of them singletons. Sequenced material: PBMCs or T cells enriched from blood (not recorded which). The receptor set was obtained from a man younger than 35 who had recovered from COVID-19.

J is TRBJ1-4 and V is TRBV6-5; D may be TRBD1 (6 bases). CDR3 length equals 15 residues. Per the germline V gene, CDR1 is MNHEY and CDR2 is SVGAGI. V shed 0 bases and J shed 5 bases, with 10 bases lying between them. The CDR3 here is CASSYSTGMNEKLFF. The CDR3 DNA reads TGTGCCAGCAGTTACTCAACAGGGATGAATGAAAAACTGTTTTTT.

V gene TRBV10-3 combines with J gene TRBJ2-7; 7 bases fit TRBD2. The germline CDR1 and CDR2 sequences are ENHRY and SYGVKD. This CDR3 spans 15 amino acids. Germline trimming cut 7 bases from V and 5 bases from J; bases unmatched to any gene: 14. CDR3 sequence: CAITEGRVPSDEQYF. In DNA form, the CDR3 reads TGTGCCATCACCGAAGGGAGGGTTCCGAGCGACGAGCAGTACTTC.

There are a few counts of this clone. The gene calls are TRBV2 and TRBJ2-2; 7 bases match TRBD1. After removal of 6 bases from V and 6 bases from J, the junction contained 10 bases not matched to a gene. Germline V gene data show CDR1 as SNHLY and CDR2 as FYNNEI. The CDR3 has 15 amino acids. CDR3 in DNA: TGTGCCAGCAGGGGGACAGATCCAATCGCCGGGGAGCTGTTTTTT. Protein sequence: CASRGTDPIAGELFF.

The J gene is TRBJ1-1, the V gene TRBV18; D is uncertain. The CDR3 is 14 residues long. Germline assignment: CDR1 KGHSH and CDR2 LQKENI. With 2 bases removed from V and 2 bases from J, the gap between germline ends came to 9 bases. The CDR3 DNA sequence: TGTGCCAGCTCACCATTGAGCTCTAACACTGAAGCTTTCTTT. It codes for CASSPLSSNTEAFF. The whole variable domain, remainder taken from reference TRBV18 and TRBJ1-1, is NAGVMQNPRHLVRRRGQEARLRCSPMKGHSHVYWYRQLPEEGLKFMVYLQKENIIDESGMPKERFSAEFPKEGPSILRIQQVVRGDSAAYFCASSPLSSNTEAFFGQGTRLTVV.

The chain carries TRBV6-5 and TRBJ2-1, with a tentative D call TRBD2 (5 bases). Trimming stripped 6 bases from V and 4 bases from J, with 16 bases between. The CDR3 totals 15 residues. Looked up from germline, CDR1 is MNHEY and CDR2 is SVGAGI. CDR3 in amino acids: CASSPSGILYNEQFF. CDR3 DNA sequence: TGTGCCAGCAGCCCCTCGGGGATACTATACAATGAGCAGTTCTTC.

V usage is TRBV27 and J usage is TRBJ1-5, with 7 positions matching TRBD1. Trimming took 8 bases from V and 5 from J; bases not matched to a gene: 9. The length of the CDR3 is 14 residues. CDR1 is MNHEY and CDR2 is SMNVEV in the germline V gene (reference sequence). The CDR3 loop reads CASGRTGLDQPQHF. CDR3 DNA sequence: TGTGCCAGCGGCCGGACAGGCCTCGATCAGCCCCAGCATTTT.

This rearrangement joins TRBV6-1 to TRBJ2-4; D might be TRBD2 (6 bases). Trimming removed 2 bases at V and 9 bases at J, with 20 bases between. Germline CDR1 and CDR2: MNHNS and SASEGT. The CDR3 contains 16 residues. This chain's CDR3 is CASSERGLPPVGIQYF. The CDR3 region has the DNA TGTGCCAGCAGTGAAAGGGGACTGCCCCCGGTGGGCATTCAGTACTTC.

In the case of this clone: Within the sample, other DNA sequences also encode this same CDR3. The CDR3 loop reads CASSLEGDSNQPQHF. In DNA form, the CDR3 reads TGCGCCAGCAGCTTAGAGGGGGATAGCAATCAGCCCCAGCATTTT. The chain combines TRBV5-1 with TRBJ1-5; D is possibly TRBD1 (6 bases). V was shortened by 2 bases and J by 0 bases, with 9 bases between the two germline ends. Germline V lookup: CDR1 SGHRS, CDR2 YFSETQ. This CDR3 contains 15 residues.

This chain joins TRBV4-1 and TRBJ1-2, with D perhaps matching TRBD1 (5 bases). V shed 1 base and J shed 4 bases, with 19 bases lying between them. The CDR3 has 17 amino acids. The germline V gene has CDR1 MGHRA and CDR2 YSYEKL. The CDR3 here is CASSQVSQFDSSYGYTF. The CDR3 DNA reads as TGCGCCAGCAGCCAAGTCAGCCAGTTTGACAGCAGCTATGGCTACACCTTC.

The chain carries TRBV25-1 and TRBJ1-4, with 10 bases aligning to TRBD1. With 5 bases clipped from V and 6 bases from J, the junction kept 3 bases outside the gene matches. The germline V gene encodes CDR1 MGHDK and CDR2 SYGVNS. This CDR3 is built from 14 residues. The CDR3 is CASSSGTGDEKLFF. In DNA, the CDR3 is TGTGCCAGCAGTTCCGGGACAGGGGATGAAAAACTGTTTTTT.

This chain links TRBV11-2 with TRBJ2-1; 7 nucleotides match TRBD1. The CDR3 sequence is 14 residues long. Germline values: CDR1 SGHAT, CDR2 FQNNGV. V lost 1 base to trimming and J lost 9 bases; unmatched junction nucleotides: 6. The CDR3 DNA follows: TGTGCCAGCAGCTTAGTCAGGGGGAGAGGTGAGCAGTTCTTC. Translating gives CASSLVRGRGEQFF.

CDR3 nucleotides: TGTGCCAGTTCTATGACGGCGGACAGGAGGAAAAAACTGTTTTTT. Translating gives CASSMTADRRKKLFF. J is TRBJ1-4 and V is TRBV19; 7 positions match TRBD1. Germline loops: CDR1 LNHDA, CDR2 SQIVND (reference sequence). The trim removed 8 bases at V and 9 bases at J, leaving 15 bases unmatched. This CDR3 is built from 15 residues.

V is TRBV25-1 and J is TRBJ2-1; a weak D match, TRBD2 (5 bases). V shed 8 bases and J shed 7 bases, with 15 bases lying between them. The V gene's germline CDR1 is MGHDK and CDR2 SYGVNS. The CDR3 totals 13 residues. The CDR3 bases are TGTGCCAGCCACGCTCGGGGTTTGAATGAGCAGTTCTTC. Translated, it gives CASHARGLNEQFF.

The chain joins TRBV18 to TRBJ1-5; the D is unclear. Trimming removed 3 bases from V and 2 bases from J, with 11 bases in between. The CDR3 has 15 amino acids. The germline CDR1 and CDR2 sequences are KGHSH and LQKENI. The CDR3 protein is CASSPGTGGNQPQHF. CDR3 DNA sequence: TGTGCCAGCTCACCCGGTACCGGGGGCAATCAGCCCCAGCATTTT.

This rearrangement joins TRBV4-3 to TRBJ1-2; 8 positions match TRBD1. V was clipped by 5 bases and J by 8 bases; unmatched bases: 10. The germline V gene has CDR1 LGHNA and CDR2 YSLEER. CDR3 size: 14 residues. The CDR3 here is CASSGRQGAYGYTF. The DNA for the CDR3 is TGCGCCAGCAGCGGGCGTCAGGGGGCTTACGGCTACACCTTC.

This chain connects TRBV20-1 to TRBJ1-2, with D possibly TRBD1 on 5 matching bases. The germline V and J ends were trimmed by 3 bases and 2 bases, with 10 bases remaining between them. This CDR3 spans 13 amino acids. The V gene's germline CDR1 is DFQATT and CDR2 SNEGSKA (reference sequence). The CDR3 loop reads CSASQGINYGYTF. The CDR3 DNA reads TGCAGTGCTAGTCAGGGCATCAACTATGGCTACACCTTC.

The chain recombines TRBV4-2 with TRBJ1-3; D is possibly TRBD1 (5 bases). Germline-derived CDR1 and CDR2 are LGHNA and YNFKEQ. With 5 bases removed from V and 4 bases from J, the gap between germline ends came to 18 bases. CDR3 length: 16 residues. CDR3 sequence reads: CASSGPQGVRGNTIYF. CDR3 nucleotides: TGTGCCAGCAGCGGCCCGCAAGGGGTGAGAGGAAACACCATATATTTT.

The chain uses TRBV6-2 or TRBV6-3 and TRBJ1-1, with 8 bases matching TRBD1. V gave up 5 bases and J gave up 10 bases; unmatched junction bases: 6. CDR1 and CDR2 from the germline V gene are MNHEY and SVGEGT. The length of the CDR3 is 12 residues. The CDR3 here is CASSPWTGTAFF. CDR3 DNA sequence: TGTGCCAGCAGTCCATGGACAGGGACAGCTTTCTTT.

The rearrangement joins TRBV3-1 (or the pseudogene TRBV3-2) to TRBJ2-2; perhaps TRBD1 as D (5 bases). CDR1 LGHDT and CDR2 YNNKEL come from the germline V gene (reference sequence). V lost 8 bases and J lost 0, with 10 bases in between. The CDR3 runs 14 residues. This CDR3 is CASRPTANTGELFF. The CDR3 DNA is TGTGCCAGCCGTCCGACAGCGAACACCGGGGAGCTGTTTTTT.

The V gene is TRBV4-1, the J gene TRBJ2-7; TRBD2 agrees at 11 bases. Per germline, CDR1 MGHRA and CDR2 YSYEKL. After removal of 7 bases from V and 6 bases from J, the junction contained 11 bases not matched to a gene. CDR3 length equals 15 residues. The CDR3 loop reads CASTPSTSGKGEQYF. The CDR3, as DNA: TGCGCCAGCACCCCCTCGACTAGCGGGAAGGGCGAGCAGTACTTC.

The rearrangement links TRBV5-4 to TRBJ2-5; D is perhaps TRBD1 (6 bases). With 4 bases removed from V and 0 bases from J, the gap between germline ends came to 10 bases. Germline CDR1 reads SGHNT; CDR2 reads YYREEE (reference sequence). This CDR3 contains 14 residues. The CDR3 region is CASSTTGYQETQYF. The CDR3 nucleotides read TGTGCCAGCAGCACTACAGGGTACCAAGAGACCCAGTACTTC.

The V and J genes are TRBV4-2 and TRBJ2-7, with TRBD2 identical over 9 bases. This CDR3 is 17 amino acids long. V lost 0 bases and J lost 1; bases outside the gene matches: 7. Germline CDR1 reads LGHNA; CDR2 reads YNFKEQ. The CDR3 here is CASSQEFGLATSYEQYF. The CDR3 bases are TGTGCCAGCAGCCAAGAATTTGGACTAGCGACTTCCTACGAGCAGTACTTC.

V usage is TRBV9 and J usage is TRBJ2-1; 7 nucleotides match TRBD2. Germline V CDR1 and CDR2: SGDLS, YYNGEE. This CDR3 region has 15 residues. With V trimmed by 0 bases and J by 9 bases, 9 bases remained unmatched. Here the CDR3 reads CASSVGGGFFGEQFF. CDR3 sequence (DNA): TGTGCCAGCAGCGTAGGGGGGGGATTTTTCGGTGAGCAGTTCTTC.

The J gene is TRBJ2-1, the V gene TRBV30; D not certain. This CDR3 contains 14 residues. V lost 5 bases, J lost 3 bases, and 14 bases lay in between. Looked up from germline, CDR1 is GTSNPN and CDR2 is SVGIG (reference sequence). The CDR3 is CAWRFTERYNEQFF. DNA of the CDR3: TGTGCCTGGCGGTTTACTGAACGCTACAATGAGCAGTTCTTC.

CDR3 nucleotide sequence: TGTGCCAGCAGCTTGAGCTCACGGGTGGCCAGGGCAGAGACCCAGTACTTC. Translation gives CASSLSSRVARAETQYF. This chain links TRBV7-2 with TRBJ2-5; tentatively, D is TRBD1 (5 bases). The CDR3 contains 17 residues. Looked up from germline, CDR1 is SGHTA and CDR2 is FQGNSA. Trimming took off 3 bases at V and 4 bases at J, with 21 bases between the two ends.

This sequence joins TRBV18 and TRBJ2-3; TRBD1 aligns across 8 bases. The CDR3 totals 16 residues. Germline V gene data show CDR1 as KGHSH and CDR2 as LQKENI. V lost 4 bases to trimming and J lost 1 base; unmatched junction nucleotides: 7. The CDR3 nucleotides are TGTGCCAGCTCACGTGAGCAGGGGGCCGGCACAGATACGCAGTATTTT. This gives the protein CASSREQGAGTDTQYF.